Listed below are T cell receptor beta chains from one sample, sequenced in a study of identical twins. TCRdb re-derived calls from the 5' RACE reads in MiXCR, one entry per CDR3 protein. The table records some 460,000 distinct CDR3 sequences, 14% of them present only once. The sample was also reused in another study, on yellow fever vaccine responses in identical twins.

Sequencing was done on a sample of CD4+ T cells sorted from blood. Receptor source: a woman under 30 in good health. The CDR3 runs from the conserved cysteine through the conserved F or W. A D gene is named only where the DNA matches it firmly. The listing skips clone size in some rows; elsewhere it reads once, few, many or a size class.

V gene: TRBV7-8
J gene: TRBJ2-7
clone size: many
D gene: TRBD1
CDR3 DNA: TGTGCCAGCAGCTCACGGACAGGAGAGTCCTACGAGCAGTACTTC
CDR3 protein: CASSSRTGESYEQYF

V gene: TRBV20-1
J gene: TRBJ2-7
clone size: .
D gene: TRBD2
CDR3 DNA: TGCAGTGCTAGAGACAGCGGGAGGGCCGAGCAGTACTTC
CDR3 protein: CSARDSGRAEQYF

V gene: TRBV7-2
J gene: TRBJ2-7
clone size: few
D gene: .
CDR3 DNA: TGTGCCAGCGGTCTCGCCCGGACCGAGCAGTACTTC
CDR3 protein: CASGLARTEQYF

V gene: TRBV21-1
J gene: TRBJ1-5
clone size: .
D gene: .
CDR3 DNA: TGTGCCAGCAGCAAAGGTCCCGGGGAGGGCAATCAGCCCCAGCATTTT
CDR3 protein: CASSKGPGEGNQPQHF

V gene: TRBV6-5
J gene: TRBJ2-5
clone size: few
D gene: TRBD2
CDR3 DNA: TGTGCCAGCAGTTACTCGAGCGGGAGGGGAGAGACCCAGTACTTC
CDR3 protein: CASSYSSGRGETQYF

V gene: TRBV12-3/TRBV12-4
J gene: TRBJ2-1
clone size: few
D gene: TRBD2
CDR3 DNA: TGTGCCAGCAGTTTCGGCGGGGGGCTGACCAATGAGCAGTTCTTC
CDR3 protein: CASSFGGGLTNEQFF

V gene: TRBV12-5
J gene: TRBJ2-7
clone size: .
D gene: TRBD1
CDR3 DNA: TGTGCTAGTGGCCGGGACAGGGCCTACGAGCAGTACTTC
CDR3 protein: CASGRDRAYEQYF

V gene: TRBV7-6
J gene: TRBJ1-1
clone size: many
D gene: .
CDR3 DNA: TGTGCCAGCAGCTTAGGACCGATGAACACTGAAGCTTTCTTT
CDR3 protein: CASSLGPMNTEAFF

V gene: TRBV4-2
J gene: TRBJ2-5
clone size: few
D gene: .
CDR3 DNA: TGTGCCAGCAGCCAAGCAGGATGGCAAGAGACCCAGTACTTC
CDR3 protein: CASSQAGWQETQYF

V gene: TRBV25-1
J gene: TRBJ1-3
clone size: .
D gene: .
CDR3 DNA: TGTGCCAGCAGTGATCGCGGGGCTGGAAACACCATATATTTT
CDR3 protein: CASSDRGAGNTIYF

V gene: TRBV4-1
J gene: TRBJ2-7
clone size: .
D gene: .
CDR3 DNA: TGCGCCAGCAGCCACGGGCCTCAGACAAACGAGCAGTACTTC
CDR3 protein: CASSHGPQTNEQYF

V gene: TRBV28
J gene: TRBJ1-2
clone size: many
D gene: .
CDR3 DNA: TGTGCCAGCAGTTTAGTAGGGGGAAGTGGCTACACCTTC
CDR3 protein: CASSLVGGSGYTF

V gene: TRBV29-1
J gene: TRBJ2-7
clone size: .
D gene: .
CDR3 DNA: TGCAGCATATTGGGGCCGTCCTACGAGCAGTACTTC
CDR3 protein: CSILGPSYEQYF

V gene: TRBV20-1
J gene: TRBJ1-2
clone size: few
D gene: .
CDR3 DNA: TGCAGTGCTAGCGCGAAAGGGGAAGGCTACACCTTC
CDR3 protein: CSASAKGEGYTF

V gene: TRBV6-4
J gene: TRBJ2-1
clone size: .
D gene: .
CDR3 DNA: TGTGCCAGCAGTGACGGGCTAAACAATGAGCAGTTCTTC
CDR3 protein: CASSDGLNNEQFF

V gene: TRBV29-1
J gene: TRBJ2-2
clone size: few
D gene: .
CDR3 DNA: TGCAGCGTTGAAGTCTACAGGGCCGGGGAGCTGTTTTTT
CDR3 protein: CSVEVYRAGELFF

V gene: TRBV3-1
J gene: TRBJ2-7
clone size: .
D gene: TRBD2
CDR3 DNA: TGTGCCAGCAGCCCCCTTCGGGAGGGCCCAAAGTACTTC
CDR3 protein: CASSPLREGPKYF

V gene: TRBV20-1
J gene: TRBJ2-3
clone size: few
D gene: TRBD2
CDR3 DNA: TGCAGTGCTAGGACTAGCGGGAGCACAGATACGCAGTATTTT
CDR3 protein: CSARTSGSTDTQYF

V gene: TRBV7-2
J gene: TRBJ2-2
clone size: .
D gene: .
CDR3 DNA: TGTGCCAGCAGGGAGGGCGGCTGGGGGGAGCTGTTTTTT
CDR3 protein: CASREGGWGELFF

V gene: TRBV20-1
J gene: TRBJ2-7
clone size: few
D gene: .
CDR3 DNA: TGCAGTGCCGCCCGGGCGTGGCTAGCCGTGGGCTACGAGCAGTACTTC
CDR3 protein: CSAARAWLAVGYEQYF

V gene: TRBV19
J gene: TRBJ2-5
clone size: .
D gene: TRBD2
CDR3 DNA: TGTGCCAGTAGCCCCACCCGGGGGGAACCAGAGACCCAGTACTTC
CDR3 protein: CASSPTRGEPETQYF

V gene: TRBV20-1
J gene: TRBJ2-1
clone size: .
D gene: TRBD1
CDR3 DNA: TGCAGTGCTACGGGACAGTTCCTATACAATGAGCAGTTCTTC
CDR3 protein: CSATGQFLYNEQFF

V gene: TRBV5-1
J gene: TRBJ2-7
clone size: few
D gene: TRBD2
CDR3 DNA: TGCGCCAGCAGCTTGGATCCTAGCGGAGGCTCCTACGAGCAGTACTTC
CDR3 protein: CASSLDPSGGSYEQYF

V gene: TRBV6-1
J gene: TRBJ2-7
clone size: few
D gene: .
CDR3 DNA: TGTGCCAGCAGTGAAGCGTGGGGGCGAAAGTCCCACGAGCAGTACTTC
CDR3 protein: CASSEAWGRKSHEQYF

V gene: TRBV30
J gene: TRBJ2-7
clone size: .
D gene: .
CDR3 DNA: TGTGCCTGGGGCCGGGACGGAAGAACCTACGAGCAGTACTTC
CDR3 protein: CAWGRDGRTYEQYF

V gene: TRBV24-1
J gene: TRBJ2-1
clone size: .
D gene: .
CDR3 DNA: TGTGCCACCAGTGAGGGCTACAATGAGCAGTTCTTC
CDR3 protein: CATSEGYNEQFF

V gene: TRBV28
J gene: TRBJ2-1
clone size: .
D gene: TRBD2
CDR3 DNA: TGTGCCAGCAGTTTTTCGACTAGCGGGAGTTACAATGAGCAGTTCTTC
CDR3 protein: CASSFSTSGSYNEQFF

V gene: TRBV29-1
J gene: TRBJ2-1
clone size: few
D gene: TRBD2
CDR3 DNA: TGCAGCGCCGCGCGGGGGATCTCCTACAATGAGCAGTTCTTC
CDR3 protein: CSAARGISYNEQFF

V gene: TRBV20-1
J gene: TRBJ1-2
clone size: .
D gene: TRBD1
CDR3 DNA: TGCAGTGCTAGACGTCCCGGGACAGGGGCGGGTGGCTACACCTTC
CDR3 protein: CSARRPGTGAGGYTF

V gene: TRBV5-1
J gene: TRBJ2-1
clone size: .
D gene: .
CDR3 DNA: TGCGCCAGCAGCTTGGCGGACGGTCCATACAATGAGCAGTTCTTC
CDR3 protein: CASSLADGPYNEQFF

V gene: TRBV5-1
J gene: TRBJ1-2
clone size: .
D gene: .
CDR3 DNA: TGCGCCAGCAATACCGGGTCCCACTATGGCTACACCTTC
CDR3 protein: CASNTGSHYGYTF

V gene: TRBV9
J gene: TRBJ1-6
clone size: few
D gene: .
CDR3 DNA: TGTGCCAGCAGTTATTATGGGGCAGGGGTTAATTCACCCCTCCACTTT
CDR3 protein: CASSYYGAGVNSPLHF

V gene: TRBV29-1
J gene: TRBJ2-7
clone size: few
D gene: TRBD1
CDR3 DNA: TGCAGCGGCCGGGACAGGGGATACGAGCAGTACTTC
CDR3 protein: CSGRDRGYEQYF

V gene: TRBV5-6
J gene: TRBJ1-5
clone size: .
D gene: .
CDR3 DNA: TGTGCCAGCAGAGTTTGCCTCCAGGGGATGTTTCAGCCCCAGCATTTT
CDR3 protein: CASRVCLQGMFQPQHF

V gene: TRBV20-1
J gene: TRBJ2-5
clone size: .
D gene: TRBD2
CDR3 DNA: TGCAGTGCTAGTCGGCTAGCGGGGGCCTGGGAGACCCAGTACTTC
CDR3 protein: CSASRLAGAWETQYF

V gene: TRBV6-1
J gene: TRBJ2-1
clone size: few
D gene: .
CDR3 DNA: TGTGCCAGCAGCCACTTTGAAGGGATCAATGAGCAGTTCTTC
CDR3 protein: CASSHFEGINEQFF

V gene: TRBV27
J gene: TRBJ1-2
clone size: few
D gene: .
CDR3 DNA: TGTGCCAGCAGTTTGTCCAGATCTAACTATGGCTACACCTTC
CDR3 protein: CASSLSRSNYGYTF

V gene: TRBV5-1
J gene: TRBJ2-7
clone size: .
D gene: TRBD2
CDR3 DNA: TGCGCCAGCAGATCGACTAGCGGGACCTACGAGCAGTACTTC
CDR3 protein: CASRSTSGTYEQYF

V gene: TRBV5-1
J gene: TRBJ2-1
clone size: many
D gene: TRBD2
CDR3 DNA: TGCGCCAGCAGCTTGGGGGGACTAGGCACCTACAATGAGCAGTTCTTC
CDR3 protein: CASSLGGLGTYNEQFF

V gene: TRBV24-1
J gene: TRBJ2-2
clone size: .
D gene: .
CDR3 DNA: TGTGCCACAGGGTTCACCGGGGAGCTGTTTTTT
CDR3 protein: CATGFTGELFF

V gene: TRBV6-1
J gene: TRBJ2-5
clone size: .
D gene: TRBD1
CDR3 DNA: TGTGCCAGCAGGAAACAGGGGCGACAAGAGACCCAGTACTTC
CDR3 protein: CASRKQGRQETQYF

V gene: TRBV7-9
J gene: TRBJ2-2
clone size: .
D gene: .
CDR3 DNA: TGTGCCACTCCCACGTCCCGGAACACCGGGGAGCTGTTTTTT
CDR3 protein: CATPTSRNTGELFF

V gene: TRBV7-9
J gene: TRBJ2-5
clone size: .
D gene: .
CDR3 DNA: TGTGCCAGCAGCTTCAACCAGGTACAAGAGACCCAGTACTTC
CDR3 protein: CASSFNQVQETQYF

V gene: TRBV14
J gene: TRBJ2-3
clone size: few
D gene: TRBD1
CDR3 DNA: TGTGCCAGCAGCCGAAGAACAGGGGGCCCCACAGATACGCAGTATTTT
CDR3 protein: CASSRRTGGPTDTQYF

V gene: TRBV4-1
J gene: TRBJ1-4
clone size: few
D gene: .
CDR3 DNA: TGCGCCAGCCGTCTACAAGACAGAAATGAAAAACTGTTTTTT
CDR3 protein: CASRLQDRNEKLFF

V gene: TRBV11-3
J gene: TRBJ2-2
clone size: few
D gene: TRBD2
CDR3 DNA: TGTGCCAGCAGCGCGCTAGCGGGGGGCACCGGGGAGCTGTTTTTT
CDR3 protein: CASSALAGGTGELFF

V gene: TRBV20-1
J gene: TRBJ2-7
clone size: .
D gene: .
CDR3 DNA: TGCAGTGCTAGGAACAGCGCCAAAACCTACGAGCAGTACTTC
CDR3 protein: CSARNSAKTYEQYF

V gene: TRBV12-3/TRBV12-4
J gene: TRBJ2-4
clone size: many
D gene: .
CDR3 DNA: TGTGCCAGCAGTTATAGCGACCGGACAGTGGGAGGCAAAAACATTCAGTACTTC
CDR3 protein: CASSYSDRTVGGKNIQYF

V gene: TRBV10-3
J gene: TRBJ2-7
clone size: few
D gene: TRBD1
CDR3 DNA: TGTGCCATCAGTGAGTTAGGGACAGGGATTTACGAGCAGTACTTC
CDR3 protein: CAISELGTGIYEQYF

V gene: TRBV3-1
J gene: TRBJ2-7
clone size: .
D gene: TRBD1
CDR3 DNA: TGTGCCAGCAGCCTAACCGACACAGGGGGAGAGCTCTACTTC
CDR3 protein: CASSLTDTGGELYF

V gene: TRBV12-3/TRBV12-4
J gene: TRBJ2-1
clone size: few
D gene: TRBD1
CDR3 DNA: TGTGCCAGCAGTTTAGAAGTGGGCAGGGGGCACGACAATGAGCAGTTCTTC
CDR3 protein: CASSLEVGRGHDNEQFF

V gene: TRBV28
J gene: TRBJ2-2
clone size: .
D gene: .
CDR3 DNA: TGTGCCAGCATATCCCACGCCGGGGAGCTGTTTTTT
CDR3 protein: CASISHAGELFF

V gene: TRBV27
J gene: TRBJ2-3
clone size: few
D gene: TRBD2
CDR3 DNA: TGTGCCAGCAGTTTTAGGGGACTAGTAGGCGATACGCAGTATTTT
CDR3 protein: CASSFRGLVGDTQYF

V gene: TRBV3-1
J gene: TRBJ1-1
clone size: .
D gene: .
CDR3 DNA: TGTGCCAGCAGCCAAGAGTTATCAGGGACCACTGAAGCTTTCTTT
CDR3 protein: CASSQELSGTTEAFF

V gene: TRBV21-1
J gene: TRBJ1-2
clone size: .
D gene: .
CDR3 DNA: TGTGCCAGCAGCAAAAAGGCGGGTCCCTATGGCTACACCTTC
CDR3 protein: CASSKKAGPYGYTF

V gene: TRBV2
J gene: TRBJ2-2
clone size: .
D gene: TRBD2
CDR3 DNA: TGTGCCAGCAAGGACCCCGGACTAGACGTAGCCGGGGAGCTGTTTTTT
CDR3 protein: CASKDPGLDVAGELFF

V gene: TRBV5-1
J gene: TRBJ2-1
clone size: few
D gene: .
CDR3 DNA: TGCGCCAGCAGCTTGCTGGGGCTTTCGATACATGAGCAGTTCTTC
CDR3 protein: CASSLLGLSIHEQFF